The clone carrying this T cell receptor (beta chain) was recorded many times. Arm-PCR of CDR3 regions and iRepertoire HTBI primers were the basis on which TCR beta libraries were built. TCRdb re-analysed the multiplex PCR reads in MiXCR, keeping a single row per CDR3 protein. The profile covers under 700,000 distinct CDR3 sequences, with about 15% appearing a single time and roughly 25% taken by the ten largest. The sample is drawn from a study of regulatory T cells in long-lasting Graves disease. The CDR3 totals 11 residues. The V and J ends lost 7 bases and 8 bases respectively, with 11 bases between them. The V gene's germline CDR1 is SNHLY and CDR2 FYNNEI. The time point: newly diagnosed GD, antithyroid drugs for less than 3 months. The TCR library was made from RNA extracted from PBMCs. These same records also appear under a second study, on T cells in Graves' hyperthyroidism and ophthalmopathy.

This clonotype was obtained from a middle-aged woman with Graves disease. The V and J genes are TRBV2 and TRBJ1-1, with D unclear. Specimen: peripheral blood mononuclear cells (PBMCs), collected at new diagnosis, from a patient treated with antithyroid drugs. CDR3 in DNA: TGTGCCAGCACCGCATCAATCGAAGCTTTCTTT. As protein: CASTASIEAFF.